One and the same sample provided the 7 T cell receptor beta chains below, sequenced in a study of CD8+ T cells in alopecia areata. Extracted RNA was reverse transcribed, and the resulting cDNA served as sequencing template. Clones were read by immunoSEQ multiplex PCR, and TCRdb kept only the in-frame ones, dropping some. The sample records some 200,000 clones, 60% to 70% being singletons. Treatment specified: oral pan-JAK inhibitor, 5-10 mg twice daily. The sample here was CD4+ T cells sorted from blood, taken at week 4, from a patient treated with tofacitinib. These TCRs come from a human donor with alopecia areata.

The V gene is TRBV30, the J gene TRBJ1-6; 7 nucleotides align to TRBD1. This CDR3 has 14 residues. CDR1 is GTSNPN, CDR2 SVGIG, per germline (reference sequence). Trimming removed 5 bases from V and 8 bases from J; junction bases left unmatched: 9. CDR3 nucleotide sequence: TGTGCCTGGCAGGGGGACAGTCAAGATTCACCCCTCCACTTT. Translation: CAWQGDSQDSPLHF.

The CDR3 sequence is CASSLTSLQETQYF. Here the CDR3 DNA reads TGTGCCAGCAGCTTAACTAGCCTCCAAGAGACCCAGTACTTC. The V gene is TRBV5-4, the J gene TRBJ2-5; a possible D gene is TRBD2 (6 bases). V gave up 2 bases and J gave up 1 base, with 9 bases separating them. Germline CDR1 and CDR2: SGHNT and YYREEE (reference sequence). CDR3 length equals 14 residues. Drawing the rest from reference TRBV5-4 and TRBJ2-5, the complete variable domain is ETGVTQSPTHLIKTRGQQVTLRCSSQSGHNTVSWYQQALGQGPQFIFQYYREEENGRGNFPPRFSGLQFPNYSSELNVNALELDDSALYLCASSLTSLQETQYFGPGTRLLVL.

The V and J genes are TRBV6-5 and TRBJ2-1; the D gene is possibly TRBD1 (5 bases). Trimming shortened V by 11 bases and J by 10 bases, and 21 bases separated the two germline ends. CDR1 and CDR2 (germline): MNHEY, SVGAGI. The CDR3 totals 13 residues. The CDR3 loop is CALQGHRLMEQFF. CDR3 nucleotides: TGTGCCTTACAAGGACATAGGCTAATGGAGCAGTTCTTC.

The genes are TRBV29-1 and TRBJ1-2; tentatively, D is TRBD1 (6 bases). CDR1 SQVTM and CDR2 ANQGSEA come from the germline V gene. This CDR3 comprises 10 residues. V gave up 6 bases and J gave up 8 bases, with 10 bases separating them. CDR3 nucleotides: TGCAGCGTGGCGCAGGGGGGCTACACCTTC. Protein sequence: CSVAQGGYTF. Based on the CDR3 plus reference TRBV29-1 and TRBJ1-2, the full variable domain is SAVISQKPSRDICQRGTSLTIQCQVDSQVTMMFWYRQQPGQSLTLIATANQGSEATYESGFVIDKFPISRPNLTFSTLTVSNMSPEDSSIYLCSVAQGGYTFGSGTRLTVV.

The chain employs TRBV2 and TRBJ2-5; TRBD1 aligns across 10 bases. The V gene's germline CDR1 is SNHLY and CDR2 FYNNEI. CDR3 length: 15 amino acids. J gave up 3 bases and V 6 bases, and 7 bases lay outside the gene matches. In DNA, the CDR3 is TGTGCCAGCAGGAGGGACAGGGGAGGTGAAGAGACCCAGTACTTC. The encoded protein is CASRRDRGGEETQYF.

This chain links TRBV15 with TRBJ1-6, with D unclear. Germline-derived CDR1 and CDR2 are LNHNV and YYDKDF (reference sequence). The CDR3 is made up of 15 amino acids. Trimming shortened V by 0 bases and J by 6 bases, and 9 bases separated the two germline ends. The CDR3 reads CATSREGLINSPLHF. In nucleotides, the CDR3 is TGTGCCACCAGCAGAGAAGGACTCATTAATTCACCCCTCCACTTT.

This rearrangement joins TRBV27 to TRBJ1-1, with D uncertain. Deletions cut 0 bases from V and 5 bases from J, with 10 bases between. CDR1 and CDR2 (germline): MNHEY, SMNVEV (reference sequence). The CDR3 runs 14 residues. The CDR3 bases are TGTGCCAGCAGTTTATCGGGTCGTTTTACTGAAGCTTTCTTT. Its protein product is CASSLSGRFTEAFF.